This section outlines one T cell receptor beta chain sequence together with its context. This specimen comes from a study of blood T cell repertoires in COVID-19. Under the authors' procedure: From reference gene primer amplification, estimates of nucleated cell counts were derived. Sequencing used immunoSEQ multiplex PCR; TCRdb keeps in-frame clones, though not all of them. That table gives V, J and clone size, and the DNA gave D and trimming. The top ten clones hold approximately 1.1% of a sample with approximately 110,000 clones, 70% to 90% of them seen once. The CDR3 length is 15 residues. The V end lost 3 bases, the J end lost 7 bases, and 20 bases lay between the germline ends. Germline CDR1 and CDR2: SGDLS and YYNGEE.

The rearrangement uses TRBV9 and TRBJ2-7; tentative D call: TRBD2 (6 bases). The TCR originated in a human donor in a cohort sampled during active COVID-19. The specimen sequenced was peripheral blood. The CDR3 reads CASSGGATAAGEQYF. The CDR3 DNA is TGTGCCAGCAGCGGCGGGGCCACGGCGGCAGGGGAGCAGTACTTC.